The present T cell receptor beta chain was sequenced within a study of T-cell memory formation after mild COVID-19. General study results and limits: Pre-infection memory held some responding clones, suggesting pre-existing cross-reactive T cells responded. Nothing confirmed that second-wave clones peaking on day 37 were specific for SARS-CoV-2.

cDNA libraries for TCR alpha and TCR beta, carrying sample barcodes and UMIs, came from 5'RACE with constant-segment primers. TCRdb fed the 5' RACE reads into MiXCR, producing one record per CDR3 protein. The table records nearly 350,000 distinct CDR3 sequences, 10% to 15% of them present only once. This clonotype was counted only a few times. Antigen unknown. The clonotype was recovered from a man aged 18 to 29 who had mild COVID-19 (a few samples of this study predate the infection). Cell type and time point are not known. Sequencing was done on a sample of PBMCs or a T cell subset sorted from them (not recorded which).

CDR3 bases: TGTGCCAGCACCCCCGGGTATGGCTACACCTTC. The encoded protein is CASTPGYGYTF. The chain couples TRBV6-6 to TRBJ1-2; the D is unclear. With 7 bases removed from V and 5 bases from J, the gap between germline ends came to 8 bases. Germline-derived CDR1 and CDR2 are MNHNY and SVGAGI (reference sequence). The CDR3 length is 11 residues.